The sequence of this T cell receptor (beta chain) was determined in a study of early T cells in non-severe SARS-CoV-2 infection. Turning to the study itself: RNA in bulk from unsorted whole blood was sequenced, and chains were unpaired.

Individually, cDNA molecules had unique molecular identifiers attached to them. TCRdb fed the 5' RACE reads into MiXCR, producing one record per CDR3 protein. In the table there are some 80,000 distinct CDR3 sequences, 12% of which are singletons. Germline lookup yields CDR1 SGHAT and CDR2 FQNNGV. The CDR3 sequence is 16 residues long. After removal of 5 bases from V and 6 bases from J, the junction contained 11 bases not matched to a gene. This clonotype was seen more than once but under ten times. Antigen: not known. Study-wide results and limits: Using VDJdb, the matching emphasized anti-spike CD8 responses while missing private and CD4 specificities.

This specimen consisted of whole blood, obtained at baseline. The gene calls are TRBV11-2 and TRBJ2-1, with 9 bases that match TRBD2. This sequence originates from an adult who was a healthcare worker with PCR-confirmed SARS-CoV-2 infection or an uninfected control (not recorded which). The donor label of this sample is uncertain. The CDR3, as DNA: TGTGCCAGCAGCCTGGCCCCTAGCGGGATTATCAATGAGCAGTTCTTC. It specifies CASSLAPSGIINEQFF.